This T cell receptor beta chain was documented in a study of cytomegalovirus exposure and HLA in healthy donors. Notes on the study in general: Cytomegalovirus association was listed for 164 TCR beta chains. Sequencing probably produced one cluster of sequence variants that were highly shared. Most of the TCR beta V segments (in an earlier analysis) were productive either about 87% or about 30% of the time. HLA allele associations emerged for around 15,000 TCR beta sequences in a later analysis, at 0.05 false discovery rate.

13 Jbeta primers and 60 Vbeta primers were used for the PCR. Clones were sequenced by immunoSEQ multiplex PCR, and TCRdb holds only the in-frame ones, with some missing. The table lists some 180,000 clones, more than 60% of them singletons. A word on this clone: Its antigen remains unidentified.

This CDR3 region has 15 residues. Germline V gene lookup returns CDR1 MNHEY and CDR2 SMNVEV (reference sequence). V lost 0 bases to trimming and J lost 0 bases, with 6 bases between them. Sequencing used PBMCs. The rearrangement links TRBV27 to TRBJ2-4; D not certain. The sequence was collected from a man between 18 and 35 years old in good health and CMV-seronegative. CDR3 protein: CASSLSGLAKNIQYF. The DNA of the CDR3 is TGTGCCAGCAGTTTATCGGGCCTAGCCAAAAACATTCAGTACTTC.